These 32 T cell receptor beta chains originate from one sample sequenced in a study of T cells in Graves' hyperthyroidism and ophthalmopathy. TCR beta CDR3 sequences were amplified from RNA transcripts. The HTBI primer set drove a first-round RT-PCR of the TCR CDR3. TCRdb redid the calling of the multiplex PCR reads with MiXCR, one entry per CDR3 protein. The sample holds hundreds of thousands of distinct CDR3 sequences; approximately 14% are singletons and the top ten take more than 5%. Sequencing used blood. The receptors stem from a woman aged 25 to 39 with Graves' hyperthyroidism that later progressed to Graves' ophthalmopathy.

The rearrangement links TRBV4-1 to TRBJ2-6, with 7 bases that match TRBD1. Germline CDR1 and CDR2: MGHRA and YSYEKL. J lost 3 bases, V lost 2 bases, and 4 bases had no gene match. The length of the CDR3 is 16 residues. CDR3 loop: CASSQRQGFGANVLTF. In DNA form, the CDR3 reads TGCGCCAGCAGCCAAAGACAGGGCTTTGGGGCCAACGTCCTGACTTTC.

The rearrangement uses TRBV3-1 and TRBJ1-3, with 7 bases that match TRBD1. CDR1 is LGHDT, CDR2 YNNKEL, per germline (reference sequence). This CDR3 is built from 16 residues. V lost 4 bases, J lost 2 bases, and 8 bases stayed unmatched. For the CDR3, the DNA is TGTGCCAGCAGCCCAACCCCTGACAGGGCTGGAAACACCATATATTTT. As protein: CASSPTPDRAGNTIYF.

The V call is TRBV14, the J call TRBJ2-2; D ambiguous. V lost 3 bases and J 1 base, leaving 9 bases between the germline ends. CDR1 and CDR2 from the germline V gene are SGHDN and FVKESK. This CDR3 contains 15 residues. CDR3 sequence reads: CASSHPDLNTGELFF. The CDR3 DNA is TGTGCCAGCAGCCACCCGGACCTGAACACCGGGGAGCTGTTTTTT.

This clonotype showed up many times. This rearrangement joins TRBV12-3 or TRBV12-4 to TRBJ1-5; D not resolved. This CDR3 has 14 amino acids. V was pared by 5 bases and J by 6 bases, with 14 bases between. CDR3 DNA: TGTGCCAGCAGTCAAACCGACGGGAGTCAGCCCCAGCATTTT. This codes for CASSQTDGSQPQHF.

The sample holds many counts of this clonotype. V usage is TRBV11-2 and J usage is TRBJ2-7, with TRBD2 matching 10 bases. CDR1 SGHAT and CDR2 FQNNGV come from the germline V gene. This CDR3 comprises 16 residues. Trimming at V came to 4 bases and at J to 2 bases, leaving 8 bases not matched to a gene. Here the CDR3 reads CASSSLWTSGPYEQYF. CDR3 nucleotide sequence: TGTGCCAGCAGCTCCTTGTGGACTAGCGGACCCTACGAGCAGTACTTC.

This clonotype was seen ten or more times. The genes are TRBV12-3 or TRBV12-4 and TRBJ2-1; D might be TRBD2 (5 bases). The CDR3 contains 14 residues. Here the CDR3 reads CGVSRESVYNEQFF. The CDR3 nucleotides are TGTGGAGTTAGTCGGGAATCTGTCTACAATGAGCAGTTCTTC.

This clonotype was found many times. The CDR3 coding sequence is TGTGCCAGCAGCTTAGTTCCCGGGGATTCACCCCTCCACTTT. This translates into CASSLVPGDSPLHF. The rearrangement joins TRBV7-2 to TRBJ1-6; D is unresolved. Trimming left V 1 base short and J 8 bases short, with 9 bases between. There are 14 residues in the CDR3. Germline V gene lookup returns CDR1 SGHTA and CDR2 FQGNSA.

In this sample, this clonotype turned up many times. The chain recombines TRBV29-1 with TRBJ2-7; 12 nucleotides match TRBD2. The V gene end was trimmed by 1 base and the J gene end by 0 bases; junction bases not matched to a gene: 1. This CDR3 spans 15 amino acids. The germline V gene encodes CDR1 SQVTM and CDR2 ANQGSEA. The CDR3 spells CSVEGTSGNSYEQYF. CDR3 coding DNA: TGCAGCGTTGAAGGGACTAGCGGGAACTCCTACGAGCAGTACTTC.

This chain connects TRBV6-2 or TRBV6-3 to TRBJ2-7, with unresolved D. CDR1 and CDR2 (germline): MNHEY, SVGEGT. The V end was cut by 3 bases, the J end by 2 bases, with 5 bases between. This CDR3 has 12 amino acids. The CDR3 is CASSYQPYEQYF. The DNA for the CDR3 is TGTGCCAGCAGTTATCAGCCCTACGAGCAGTACTTC.

Ten or more counts support this clonotype. The rearrangement joins TRBV11-1 to TRBJ2-5; 10 nucleotides agree with TRBD1. The V segment lost 2 bases and the J segment 5 bases; nucleotides outside the gene matches: 5. The CDR3 has 15 amino acids. Germline V lookup: CDR1 SGHAT, CDR2 FQDESV (reference sequence). The CDR3 bases are TGTGCCAGCAGCTTACCGACAGGGGGCAGGGAGACCCAGTACTTC. Its protein product is CASSLPTGGRETQYF.

This clonotype was observed at least ten times. The chain has TRBV2 and TRBJ2-7; tentatively, D is TRBD2 (5 bases). Germline V gives CDR1 SNHLY, CDR2 FYNNEI. The CDR3 has 18 residues. Trimming left V 0 bases short and J 0 bases short, with 18 bases between. The CDR3 nucleotides are TGTGCCAGCAGTGAAGCGCTTCGTCAGCTAGGAGGCTCCTACGAGCAGTACTTC. Protein product: CASSEALRQLGGSYEQYF.

Comment on this clonotype: A much larger clone is a single base away; this may be a read error. The rearrangement uses TRBV24-1 and TRBJ2-2; the D gene could be TRBD1 or TRBD2 (6 bases each). The V gene's germline CDR1 is KGHDR and CDR2 SFDVKD. The CDR3 contains 15 residues. The CDR3 nucleotides are TGTGCCACCAGTGAGCAGGGGCCCCAAACCGGGGGGCTGTTTTTT. It encodes CATSEQGPQTGGLFF.

There are many counts of this clonotype. The chain uses TRBV28 and TRBJ1-5, with 9 bases fitting TRBD1. This CDR3 spans 18 amino acids. Trimming cost V 5 bases and J 0 bases; bases outside gene matches: 11. Germline V gives CDR1 MDHEN, CDR2 SYDVKM. CDR3 DNA sequence: TGTGCCAGCAGTCCTGACAGGGGGGCATTCTATAGCAATCAGCCCCAGCATTTT. It is translated as CASSPDRGAFYSNQPQHF.

The V gene is TRBV9, the J gene TRBJ2-3; 12 nucleotides line up with TRBD2. This CDR3 has 16 amino acids. Losses at the gene ends were 4 bases for V and 3 bases for J; bases not matched to a gene: 6. CDR1 is SGDLS and CDR2 is YYNGEE in the germline V gene. The DNA for the CDR3 is TGTGCCAGCAGCCCTCAAGGGACTAGCGGGACAGATACGCAGTATTTT. Amino acid sequence: CASSPQGTSGTDTQYF.

This clonotype has a count of ten or more. The chain's CDR3 is CASSGQGRDQPQHF. The DNA of the CDR3 is TGTGCCAGCAGCGGACAGGGTAGAGATCAGCCCCAGCATTTT. The J gene is TRBJ1-5, the V gene TRBV2; 8 bases are shared with TRBD1. CDR1 and CDR2 from the germline V gene are SNHLY and FYNNEI. This CDR3 comprises 14 residues. Trimming took 6 bases from V and 5 from J; bases not matched to a gene: 6.

At least ten counts were recorded for this clonotype. The V gene is TRBV12-3 or TRBV12-4, the J gene TRBJ2-1; D call uncertain. The CDR3 loop spans 15 amino acids. The V and J ends lost 0 bases and 1 base respectively, with 7 bases between them. The CDR3 sequence is CASSLARLSYNEQFF. CDR3 nucleotides: TGTGCCAGCAGTTTAGCGCGGCTATCCTACAATGAGCAGTTCTTC.

This clonotype was seen repeatedly, ten times or more. V usage is TRBV19 and J usage is TRBJ1-1; D not resolved. Germline V gene lookup returns CDR1 LNHDA and CDR2 SQIVND (reference sequence). V was clipped by 6 bases and J by 3 bases, with 11 bases between them. This CDR3 is built from 13 residues. CDR3 sequence (DNA): TGTGCCAGTAGAGTTGAGGGCGACACTGAAGCTTTCTTT. Protein: CASRVEGDTEAFF.

The rearrangement joins TRBV7-2 to TRBJ2-2; D is unresolved. Trimming removed 1 base at V and 0 bases at J, with 12 bases between. Germline-derived CDR1 and CDR2 are SGHTA and FQGNSA. This CDR3 spans 17 amino acids. The DNA for the CDR3 is TGTGCCAGCAGCTTAGGGCCCTATATCCCGAACACCGGGGAGCTGTTTTTT. Translation gives CASSLGPYIPNTGELFF.

This clonotype appeared a few times. This chain links TRBV5-1 with TRBJ2-5; D may be TRBD1 (6 bases). Per the germline V gene, CDR1 is SGHRS and CDR2 is YFSETQ. The V end was cut by 6 bases, the J end by 5 bases, with 14 bases between. The CDR3 sequence is 13 residues long. CDR3 sequence reads: CASTSTGRETQYF. CDR3 coding DNA: TGCGCCAGCACCTCAACAGGGCGGGAGACCCAGTACTTC.

A few counts support this clonotype. V is TRBV2 and J is TRBJ2-7; 10 bases match TRBD1. The CDR3 extends over 12 amino acids. The junction had 4 bases not matched to a gene; V was cut back by 8 bases and J by 6 bases. Per germline, CDR1 SNHLY and CDR2 FYNNEI. CDR3 residues: CASEGTGVEQYF. CDR3 coding DNA: TGTGCCAGCGAGGGGACAGGGGTCGAGCAGTACTTC.

This clonotype was found once. This chain joins TRBV18 and TRBJ2-3, with 7 nucleotides matching TRBD1. This CDR3 contains 17 residues. Per germline, CDR1 KGHSH and CDR2 LQKENI. V dropped 3 bases and J dropped 1; count of bases not matched to a gene: 10. The CDR3 reads CASSPPIEQGGTDTQYF. In DNA form, the CDR3 reads TGTGCCAGCTCACCCCCTATCGAGCAGGGGGGCACAGATACGCAGTATTTT.

This clonotype was seen at least ten times. This chain links TRBV27 with TRBJ2-7; 9 positions match TRBD2. This CDR3 contains 15 residues. Germline V lookup: CDR1 MNHEY, CDR2 SMNVEV (reference sequence). V was pared by 3 bases and J by 2 bases, with 5 bases of the junction left unmatched. The CDR3 coding sequence is TGTGCCAGCAGTTTCGGGACTAGCAGACCCTACGAGCAGTACTTC. Translating it yields CASSFGTSRPYEQYF.

The chain employs TRBV2 and TRBJ1-2, with D uncertain. This CDR3 region has 15 residues. The germline V gene encodes CDR1 SNHLY and CDR2 FYNNEI. Trimming left V 1 base short and J 2 bases short, with 11 bases between. The CDR3 DNA sequence: TGTGCCAGCAGTGAAGGATTTGCGGTAAACTATGGCTACACCTTC. Protein sequence: CASSEGFAVNYGYTF.

About this clonotype: This clone may be a read error of a much larger clone one base away. The J gene is TRBJ2-5, the V gene TRBV2; a weak D match, TRBD1 (6 bases). V was cut by 5 bases and J by 1 base, with 17 bases left in between. This CDR3 has 16 residues. Germline assignment: CDR1 SNHLY and CDR2 FYNNEI. CDR3 sequence reads: CASSSTETGSQETQYF. CDR3 sequence (DNA): TGTGCCAGCAGTTCAACCGAGACAGGAAGCCAAGAGACCCAGTACTTC. Complete variable domain (other parts from reference TRBV2 and TRBJ2-5): EPEVTQTPSHQVTQMGQEVILRCVPISNHLYFYWYRQILGQKVEFLVSFYNNEISEKSEIFDDQFSVERPDGSNFTLKIRSTKLEDSAMYFCASSSTETGSQETQYFGPGTRLLVL.

This clonotype occurred a few times. The CDR3 DNA is TGTGCCAGCAGTTGGGGGAGTGCAGATACGCAGTATTTT. Its protein product is CASSWGSADTQYF. This chain uses TRBV6-1 with TRBJ2-3; TRBD1 or TRBD2 may be the D gene (5 bases each). CDR1 and CDR2 from the germline V gene are MNHNS and SASEGT. The CDR3 has 13 residues. V lost 5 bases and J lost 4, with 10 bases in between.

This clonotype was counted ten times or more. The gene calls are TRBV28 and TRBJ1-1; D is unclear. CDR1 is MDHEN, CDR2 SYDVKM, per germline. Trimming left V 4 bases short and J 8 bases short, with 8 bases between. The CDR3 is made up of 11 amino acids. The CDR3, as DNA: TGTGCCAGCAGTTCCCTTCAAGAAGCTTTCTTT. This encodes CASSSLQEAFF.

This clonotype was seen at least ten times. The rearrangement uses TRBV19 and TRBJ1-1, with D unclear. Germline CDR1 reads LNHDA; CDR2 reads SQIVND (reference sequence). The CDR3 is made up of 14 amino acids. V was pared by 8 bases and J by 0 bases, with 13 bases between. CDR3 residues: CASASVQLNTEAFF. CDR3 coding DNA: TGTGCCAGTGCGTCGGTGCAACTGAACACTGAAGCTTTCTTT.

This clonotype was detected only a few times. The J gene is TRBJ2-4, the V gene TRBV5-4; the D is unclear. Germline V CDR1 and CDR2: SGHNT, YYREEE (reference sequence). Trimming cost V 7 bases and J 3 bases, with 17 bases left between them. The CDR3 sequence is 15 residues long. CDR3 in amino acids: CASRPRLTDKNIQYF. The CDR3 nucleotides are TGTGCCAGCCGCCCAAGATTAACGGACAAAAACATTCAGTACTTC.

This clonotype has at least ten counts. The V gene is TRBV27, the J gene TRBJ1-5, with TRBD1 identical over 8 bases. The CDR3 consists of 16 residues. With 5 bases clipped from V and 3 bases from J, the junction kept 9 bases outside the gene matches. Germline V gives CDR1 MNHEY, CDR2 SMNVEV (reference sequence). In DNA, the CDR3 is TGTGCCAGCAGTCCCAGGGGGCACGGGGACAATCAGCCCCAGCATTTT. It encodes CASSPRGHGDNQPQHF.

On this clonotype itself: A clone one base away is much larger, so this may be a read error. This chain joins TRBV29-1 and TRBJ2-1; 8 bases match TRBD2. The CDR3 loop spans 12 amino acids. Germline CDR1 is SQVTM and CDR2 is ANQGSEA. Trimming cost V 7 bases and J 8 bases; bases outside gene matches: 7. Here the CDR3 reads CSGPAGADEQFF. In nucleotides, the CDR3 is TGCAGCGGACCAGCGGGAGCTGATGAGCAGTTCTTC.

This clonotype was seen at least ten times. The genes are TRBV4-2 and TRBJ2-2; no reliable D call. The CDR3 is 13 residues long. V dropped 0 bases and J dropped 6 bases, with 5 bases sitting between them. The germline V gene has CDR1 LGHNA and CDR2 YNFKEQ. The CDR3 spells CASSQDISGELFF. The CDR3 DNA follows: TGTGCCAGCAGCCAAGATATTTCCGGGGAGCTGTTTTTT.

The chain carries TRBV19 and TRBJ1-1, with D uncertain. Germline loops: CDR1 LNHDA, CDR2 SQIVND (reference sequence). The CDR3 length is 12 residues. V was trimmed by 9 bases and J by 10 bases, leaving 18 bases between them. The DNA of the CDR3 is TGTGCCAGCCTAACCGGAGACTCTCGAGCTTTCTTT. Encoded protein: CASLTGDSRAFF.